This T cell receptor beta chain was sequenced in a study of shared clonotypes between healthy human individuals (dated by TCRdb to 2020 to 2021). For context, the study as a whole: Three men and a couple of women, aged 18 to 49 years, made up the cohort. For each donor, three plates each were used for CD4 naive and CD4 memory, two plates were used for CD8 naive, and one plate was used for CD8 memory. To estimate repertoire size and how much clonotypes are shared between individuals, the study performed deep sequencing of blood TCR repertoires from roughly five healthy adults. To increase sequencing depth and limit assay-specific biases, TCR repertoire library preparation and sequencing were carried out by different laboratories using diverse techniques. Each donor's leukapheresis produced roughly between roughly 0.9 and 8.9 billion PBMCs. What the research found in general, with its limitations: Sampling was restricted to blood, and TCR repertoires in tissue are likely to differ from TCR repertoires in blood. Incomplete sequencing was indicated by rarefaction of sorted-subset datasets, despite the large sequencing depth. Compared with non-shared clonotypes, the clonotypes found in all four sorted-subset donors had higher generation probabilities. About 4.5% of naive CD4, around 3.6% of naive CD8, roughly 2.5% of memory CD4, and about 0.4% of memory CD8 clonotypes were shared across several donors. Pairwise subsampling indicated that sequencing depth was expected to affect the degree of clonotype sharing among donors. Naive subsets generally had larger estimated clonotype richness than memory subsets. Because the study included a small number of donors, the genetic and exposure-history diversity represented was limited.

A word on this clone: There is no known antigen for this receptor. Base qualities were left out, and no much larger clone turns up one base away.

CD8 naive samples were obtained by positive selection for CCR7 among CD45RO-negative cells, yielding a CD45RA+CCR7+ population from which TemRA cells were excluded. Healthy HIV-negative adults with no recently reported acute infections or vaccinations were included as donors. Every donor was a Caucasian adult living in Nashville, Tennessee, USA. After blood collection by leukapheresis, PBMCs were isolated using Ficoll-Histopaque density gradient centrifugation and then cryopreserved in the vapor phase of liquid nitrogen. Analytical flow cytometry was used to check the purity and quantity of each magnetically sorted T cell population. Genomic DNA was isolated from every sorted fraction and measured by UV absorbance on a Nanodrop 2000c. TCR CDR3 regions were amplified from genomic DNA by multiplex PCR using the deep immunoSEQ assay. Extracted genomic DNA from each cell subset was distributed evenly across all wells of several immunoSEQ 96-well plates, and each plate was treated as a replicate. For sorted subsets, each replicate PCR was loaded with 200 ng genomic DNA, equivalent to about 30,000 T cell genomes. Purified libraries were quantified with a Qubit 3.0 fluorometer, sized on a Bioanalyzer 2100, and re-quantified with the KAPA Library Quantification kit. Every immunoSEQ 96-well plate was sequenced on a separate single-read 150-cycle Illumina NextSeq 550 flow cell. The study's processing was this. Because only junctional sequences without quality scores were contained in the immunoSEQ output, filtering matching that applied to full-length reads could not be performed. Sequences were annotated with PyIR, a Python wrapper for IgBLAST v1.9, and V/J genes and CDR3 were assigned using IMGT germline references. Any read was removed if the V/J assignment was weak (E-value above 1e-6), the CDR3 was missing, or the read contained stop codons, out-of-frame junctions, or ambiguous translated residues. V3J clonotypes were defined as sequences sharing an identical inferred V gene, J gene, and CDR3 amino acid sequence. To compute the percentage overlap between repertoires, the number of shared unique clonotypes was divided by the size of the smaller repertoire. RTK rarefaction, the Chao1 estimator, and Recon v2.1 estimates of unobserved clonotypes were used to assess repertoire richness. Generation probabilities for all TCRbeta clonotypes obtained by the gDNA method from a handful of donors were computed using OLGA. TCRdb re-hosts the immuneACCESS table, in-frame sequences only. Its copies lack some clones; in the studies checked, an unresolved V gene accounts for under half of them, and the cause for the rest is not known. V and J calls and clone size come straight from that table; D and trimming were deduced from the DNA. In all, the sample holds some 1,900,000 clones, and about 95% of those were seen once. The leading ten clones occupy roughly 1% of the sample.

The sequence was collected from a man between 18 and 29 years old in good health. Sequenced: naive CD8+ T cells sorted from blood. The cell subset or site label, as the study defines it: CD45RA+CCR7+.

CDR3 protein: CAISDPDSNQPQHF. The nucleotide sequence reads as follows: TGTGCCATCAGTGACCCTGACAGCAATCAGCCCCAGCATTTT. The chain joins TRBV10-3 to TRBJ1-5; there is no confident call for the D gene. From the germline V gene, CDR1 is ENHRY and CDR2 is SYGVKD. Its CDR3 holds 14 amino acids, cysteine through phenylalanine. CDR3 DNA only is kept here, 42 bases in frame from base 1. V loses 3 bases, J loses 1 base, and the germline ends lie 7 bases apart.